The text below deals with one TCR beta chain. Its antigen is unidentified. Profiling relied on immunoSEQ multiplex PCR, and the TCRdb table lists in-frame clones only, not all of them. The table shows 180,000 or so clones, with just under 90% occurring only once. This sample is part of a study of cytomegalovirus exposure and HLA in healthy donors. Across the study: According to later analysis, the same platform produced the approximately 130 validation and several hundred first-cohort repertoires.

V lost 6 bases, J lost 5 bases, and 14 bases lay in between. Germline V lookup: CDR1 SNHLY, CDR2 FYNNEI. The CDR3 sequence is 14 residues long. Overall study results and limits: Later, an analysis found that TCR clusters from the first cohort tended to co-occur in the 120 validation repertoires. Listed as cytomegalovirus-associated were 150 to 200 TCR beta chains. Cytomegalovirus status was reportedly diagnosed by the classifier with high specificity and sensitivity.

This clonotype was obtained from a woman between 25 and 40 years old in good health and CMV-seronegative. The chain joins TRBV2 to TRBJ2-1, with D perhaps TRBD2 (7 bases). The specimen was PBMCs. The CDR3 loop is CASRKRDNDNEQFF. Written as DNA, the CDR3 is TGTGCCAGCAGAAAGCGGGACAACGACAATGAGCAGTTCTTC. The whole variable domain, remainder taken from reference TRBV2 and TRBJ2-1, is EPEVTQTPSHQVTQMGQEVILRCVPISNHLYFYWYRQILGQKVEFLVSFYNNEISEKSEIFDDQFSVERPDGSNFTLKIRSTKLEDSAMYFCASRKRDNDNEQFFGPGTRLTVL.